The 16 T cell receptor beta chains below all came from one sample that was sequenced in a study of glioma-infiltrating T cells after dendritic cell vaccination. Profiled with immunoSEQ multiplex PCR; TCRdb holds only in-frame clones, not every one. The sample has tens of thousands of clones, about 84% seen once. Stated time point: after dendritic cell vaccination, including at tumor progression/relapse. The sample here was blood, taken after dendritic cell vaccination. These receptors originate from a human donor with glioblastoma.

The chain joins TRBV13 to TRBJ1-2; D may be TRBD1 (5 bases). Germline V gives CDR1 PRHDT, CDR2 FYEKMQ (reference sequence). The V gene lost 2 bases and the J gene lost 2 bases, with 18 bases spanning the gap. This CDR3 spans 17 amino acids. The CDR3 here is CASSLLTGDLKNYGYTF. CDR3 DNA sequence: TGTGCCAGCAGCTTATTAACGGGGGATTTAAAAAACTATGGCTACACCTTC.

The rearrangement uses TRBV30 and TRBJ2-5; 7 nucleotides match TRBD2. The CDR3 runs 14 residues. Trimming removed 4 bases from V and 3 bases from J; junction bases left unmatched: 8. Germline values: CDR1 GTSNPN, CDR2 SVGIG (reference sequence). CDR3: CAWTKGLAEETQYF. The CDR3 DNA follows: TGTGCCTGGACCAAAGGGCTAGCGGAAGAGACCCAGTACTTC. Supplemented by reference TRBV30 and TRBJ2-5, the full variable domain reads SQTIHQWPATLVQPVGSPLSLECTVEGTSNPNLYWYRQAAGRGLQLLFYSVGIGQISSEVPQNLSASRPQDRQFILSSKKLLLSDSGFYLCAWTKGLAEETQYFGPGTRLLVL.

This clone was picked up a small number of times. The gene calls are TRBV2 and TRBJ1-1; maybe TRBD1 (6 bases). Germline V gene data show CDR1 as SNHLY and CDR2 as FYNNEI. CDR3 length: 14 residues. The V end was cut by 4 bases, the J end by 0 bases, with 9 bases between. CDR3 sequence: CASSGQVLNTEAFF. CDR3 bases: TGTGCCAGCAGTGGACAGGTGCTGAACACTGAAGCTTTCTTT.

The chain employs TRBV28 and TRBJ2-1, with 11 nucleotides matching TRBD1. After removal of 6 bases from V and 4 bases from J, the junction contained 5 bases not matched to a gene. The CDR3 totals 15 residues. CDR1 is MDHEN, CDR2 SYDVKM, per germline. CDR3 amino acids: CASSSGTGGYNEQFF. CDR3 bases: TGTGCCAGCAGCTCCGGGACAGGGGGGTACAATGAGCAGTTCTTC.

The genes are TRBV15 and TRBJ2-6; 11 bases are a match to TRBD1. The ends lost 1 base at V and 1 base at J; junction bases unmatched: 3. The CDR3 totals 18 residues. Germline CDR1 LNHNV, CDR2 YYDKDF (reference sequence). The CDR3 here is CATSRGTGGVSGANVLTF. CDR3 nucleotides: TGTGCCACCAGCAGAGGGACAGGGGGCGTGTCTGGGGCCAACGTCCTGACTTTC. The full variable domain, with the rest looked up from reference TRBV15 and TRBJ2-6, is DAMVIQNPRYQVTQFGKPVTLSCSQTLNHNVMYWYQQKSSQAPKLLFHYYDKDFNNEADTPDNFQSRRPNTSFCFLDIRSPGLGDTAMYLCATSRGTGGVSGANVLTFGAGSRLTVL.

The gene calls are TRBV6-6 and TRBJ2-5, with no clear D. CDR1 MNHNY and CDR2 SVGAGI come from the germline V gene (reference sequence). This CDR3 comprises 12 residues. Trimming shortened V by 6 bases and J by 2 bases, and 7 bases separated the two germline ends. The CDR3 here is CASSLIQETQYF. DNA of the CDR3: TGTGCCAGCAGCTTAATACAAGAGACCCAGTACTTC.

CDR3: CASSLGPYTGELFF. CDR3 DNA sequence: TGTGCCAGCAGTTTGGGGCCATACACCGGGGAGCTGTTTTTT. This chain links TRBV27 with TRBJ2-2; tentatively, D is TRBD1 (5 bases). The CDR3 spans 14 residues. The germline CDR1 and CDR2 sequences are MNHEY and SMNVEV (reference sequence). V lost 3 bases and J 3 bases, leaving 8 bases between the germline ends.

This clone occurred once. The J gene is TRBJ2-5, the V gene TRBV6-1, with a weak D call TRBD2 (6 bases). Trimming pared 1 base from V and 2 bases from J, leaving 8 bases between. This CDR3 has 14 residues. Germline CDR1 is MNHNS and CDR2 is SASEGT. In DNA, the CDR3 is TGTGCCAGCAGTGAAGGGAGGGTGCAAGAGACCCAGTACTTC. Its protein product is CASSEGRVQETQYF.

The rearrangement joins TRBV2 to TRBJ1-1, with a weak D call TRBD1 (5 bases). The CDR3 is 12 residues long. Trimming left V 4 bases short and J 10 bases short, with 13 bases between. CDR1 is SNHLY, CDR2 FYNNEI, per germline. Here the CDR3 DNA reads TGTGCCAGCAGTGTGGAGGGGCGTACAGCTTTCTTT. This encodes CASSVEGRTAFF.

The J gene is TRBJ2-3, the V gene TRBV2; D remains unclear. With 3 bases removed from V and 6 bases from J, the gap between germline ends came to 10 bases. The CDR3 totals 13 residues. Germline V gives CDR1 SNHLY, CDR2 FYNNEI. Here the CDR3 reads CASSDQNWDTQYF. The DNA for the CDR3 is TGTGCCAGCAGTGACCAGAATTGGGATACGCAGTATTTT.

The chain uses TRBV11-2 and TRBJ1-5, with TRBD1 matching over 12 bases. Trimming took 5 bases from V and 5 from J; bases not matched to a gene: 10. The CDR3 totals 17 residues. From germline, CDR1 is SGHAT and CDR2 FQNNGV. The CDR3 DNA reads as TGTGCCAGCAGCCAAGGGACAGGGGGCCGGAGGCATCAGCCCCAGCATTTT. Protein sequence: CASSQGTGGRRHQPQHF.

The CDR3 reads CASSPRTGDPYEQYF. DNA for the CDR3: TGTGCCAGCAGCCCACGGACAGGTGATCCCTACGAGCAGTACTTC. The V call is TRBV9, the J call TRBJ2-7; 7 bases fit TRBD1. Trimming cost V 4 bases and J 2 bases; bases outside gene matches: 9. The germline V gene encodes CDR1 SGDLS and CDR2 YYNGEE. CDR3 length equals 15 residues.

V and J are TRBV13 and TRBJ2-3; 7 positions agree with TRBD1. There are 15 residues in the CDR3. Germline CDR1 and CDR2: PRHDT and FYEKMQ (reference sequence). V lost 3 bases, J lost 2 bases, and 5 bases stayed unmatched. The CDR3 nucleotides read TGTGCCAGCAGCTTCTCCGGGACAGTCACAGATACGCAGTATTTT. As protein: CASSFSGTVTDTQYF.

The V gene is TRBV6-5, the J gene TRBJ1-1, with D perhaps matching TRBD1 (5 bases). V was clipped by 6 bases and J by 11 bases, with 19 bases between them. CDR1 and CDR2 (germline): MNHEY, SVGAGI. The CDR3 is made up of 13 amino acids. The CDR3 spells CASSAGRKKVAFF. The CDR3 bases are TGTGCCAGCAGCGCGGGGCGGAAGAAGGTGGCTTTCTTT.

V gene TRBV5-4 combines with J gene TRBJ2-7, with 9 bases aligning to TRBD1. Germline assignment: CDR1 SGHNT and CDR2 YYREEE (reference sequence). The CDR3 has 15 amino acids. The V segment lost 2 bases and the J segment 1 base; nucleotides outside the gene matches: 4. For the CDR3, the DNA is TGTGCCAGCAGCTTACAGGGGGCCGAGTCCTACGAGCAGTACTTC. It codes for CASSLQGAESYEQYF.

The chain links TRBV6-5 to TRBJ1-5; TRBD1 might be the D (5 bases). The CDR3 sequence is 15 residues long. Trimming took 2 bases from V and 2 from J, leaving 10 bases between them. Germline assignment: CDR1 MNHEY and CDR2 SVGAGI. The CDR3 spells CASSYTREGNQPQHF. CDR3 bases: TGTGCCAGCAGTTACACCAGGGAGGGCAATCAGCCCCAGCATTTT.